This TCR beta chain was sequenced for a study of PD-1 blockade in classical Hodgkin lymphoma. CDR1 and CDR2 from the germline V gene are SGHAT and FQNNGV. The CDR3 runs 15 residues. Time point reported: cycle 4 day 1 (C4D1), after more than 5 weeks of nivolumab. Brentuximab vedotin exposure varied among the patients, all of whom had relapsed after autologous stem cell transplantation. Complete response, partial response or progressive disease constituted the best response categories observed. Method: immunoSEQ multiplex PCR; TCRdb's copy keeps in-frame clones and lacks some. This sample has about 39,000 clones; around four fifths occur once, and the top ten carry approximately 9.8%. General observations from the study: Diversity similar to that of newly diagnosed patients was seen at baseline in complete responders.

Regarding this clone: The target antigen is unknown. Relative to the germline gene, one junction end is altered; a read error may explain this.

This specimen consisted of peripheral blood mononuclear cells (PBMCs), obtained before the fourth cycle of nivolumab. The TCR comes from a human donor with classical Hodgkin lymphoma. The chain carries TRBV11-2 and TRBJ2-7, with no clear D. CDR3 sequence: CASSLGTGRSVNENF. The CDR3 DNA follows: TGTGCCAGCAGCTTAGGTACGGGCAGAAGCGTGAACGAGAACTTC.